The rows below give T cell receptor beta chains drawn from one sample of a study of Graves' ophthalmopathy and Graves' hyperthyroidism. TCRdb reanalysed the multiplex PCR reads using MiXCR and keeps one entry per CDR3 protein. Of under 250,000 distinct CDR3 sequences listed, around a fifth are singletons. Material: peripheral blood. The receptors stem from a woman in her forties or fifties with Graves' ophthalmopathy. Each CDR3 is given with its conserved first and last residue. D genes are given only for firm matches. A row's size may be missing; if present it is once, few, many or a size class.

d_call: .
clone_size: many
j_call: TRBJ2-7
v_call: TRBV15
cdr3_aa: CATSSSVDSYEQYF
cdr3_nt: TGTGCCACCAGTAGTAGCGTCGACTCCTACGAGCAGTACTTC

d_call: .
clone_size: few
j_call: TRBJ2-2
v_call: TRBV7-2
cdr3_aa: CASSQTGATGELFF
cdr3_nt: TGTGCCAGCAGCCAAACGGGAGCCACCGGGGAGCTGTTTTTT

d_call: .
clone_size: many
j_call: TRBJ1-2
v_call: TRBV3-1
cdr3_aa: CASSPSKVEGYTF
cdr3_nt: TGTGCCAGCAGCCCATCGAAGGTGGAGGGCTACACCTTC

d_call: .
clone_size: many
j_call: TRBJ1-1
v_call: TRBV12-3/TRBV12-4
cdr3_aa: CASSKQALNTEAFF
cdr3_nt: TGTGCCAGCAGTAAACAGGCCCTGAACACTGAAGCTTTCTTT

d_call: .
clone_size: many
j_call: TRBJ2-2
v_call: TRBV11-2
cdr3_aa: CASSLGGQKTGELFF
cdr3_nt: TGTGCCAGCAGCTTAGGCGGACAGAAAACCGGGGAGCTGTTTTTT

d_call: .
clone_size: many
j_call: TRBJ2-4
v_call: TRBV12-3/TRBV12-4
cdr3_aa: CASSPPNREAKNIQYF
cdr3_nt: TGTGCCAGCAGTCCCCCCAACAGGGAGGCCAAAAACATTCAGTACTTC

d_call: TRBD1
clone_size: many
j_call: TRBJ1-1
v_call: TRBV2
cdr3_aa: CASSESGGWIAFF
cdr3_nt: TGTGCCAGCAGTGAGTCAGGGGGGTGGATAGCTTTCTTT

d_call: .
clone_size: many
j_call: TRBJ1-1
v_call: TRBV6-1
cdr3_aa: CASSEARVTEAFF
cdr3_nt: TGTGCCAGCAGTGAAGCGCGGGTCACTGAAGCTTTCTTT

d_call: .
clone_size: many
j_call: TRBJ2-5
v_call: TRBV20-1
cdr3_aa: CSARDHSSHQETQYF
cdr3_nt: TGCAGTGCTAGAGATCACTCGAGCCACCAAGAGACCCAGTACTTC

d_call: TRBD1
clone_size: many
j_call: TRBJ1-1
v_call: TRBV19
cdr3_aa: CASSRQGETEAFF
cdr3_nt: TGTGCCAGTAGTAGACAGGGTGAAACTGAAGCTTTCTTT

d_call: TRBD2
clone_size: many
j_call: TRBJ2-7
v_call: TRBV6-5
cdr3_aa: CASRAGDSTYEQYF
cdr3_nt: TGTGCCAGCAGGGCGGGAGATAGTACCTACGAGCAGTACTTC

d_call: TRBD1
clone_size: .
j_call: TRBJ1-1
v_call: TRBV5-1
cdr3_aa: CASSLRTGGFGTEAFF
cdr3_nt: TGCGCCAGCAGCTTAAGGACAGGGGGCTTTGGCACTGAAGCTTTCTTT

d_call: .
clone_size: many
j_call: TRBJ1-1
v_call: TRBV12-5
cdr3_aa: CASGLVKGSNTEAFF
cdr3_nt: TGTGCTAGTGGTTTGGTCAAGGGCTCGAACACTGAAGCTTTCTTT

d_call: .
clone_size: many
j_call: TRBJ1-5
v_call: TRBV7-7
cdr3_aa: CASSLDVGQPQHF
cdr3_nt: TGTGCTAGCAGCTTAGACGTCGGGCAGCCCCAGCATTTT

d_call: TRBD2
clone_size: many
j_call: TRBJ2-5
v_call: TRBV6-5
cdr3_aa: CASRVRGGQETQYF
cdr3_nt: TGTGCCAGCAGGGTCCGCGGGGGCCAAGAGACCCAGTACTTC

d_call: .
clone_size: many
j_call: TRBJ1-2
v_call: TRBV19
cdr3_aa: CASRTPGRNYGYTF
cdr3_nt: TGTGCCAGCCGAACCCCAGGGAGGAACTATGGCTACACCTTC

d_call: TRBD2
clone_size: many
j_call: TRBJ2-7
v_call: TRBV7-2
cdr3_aa: CASSWASGSYEQYF
cdr3_nt: TGTGCCAGCAGCTGGGCTAGCGGGAGTTATGAGCAGTACTTC

d_call: .
clone_size: .
j_call: TRBJ1-1
v_call: TRBV12-3/TRBV12-4
cdr3_aa: CASSLANSDTEAFF
cdr3_nt: TGTGCCAGCAGTTTAGCGAATTCAGACACTGAAGCTTTCTTT

d_call: .
clone_size: many
j_call: TRBJ2-5
v_call: TRBV7-9
cdr3_aa: CASSFSSGAVETQYF
cdr3_nt: TGTGCCAGCAGCTTTTCGTCGGGAGCGGTGGAGACCCAGTACTTC

d_call: .
clone_size: few
j_call: TRBJ1-3
v_call: TRBV4-2
cdr3_aa: CASSQEGGINSGNTIYF
cdr3_nt: TGTGCCAGCAGCCAAGAGGGGGGGATCAACTCTGGAAACACCATATATTTT

d_call: .
clone_size: many
j_call: TRBJ2-2
v_call: TRBV9
cdr3_aa: CASSVESWGLRGELFF
cdr3_nt: TGTGCCAGCAGCGTAGAAAGTTGGGGCCTACGGGGGGAGCTGTTTTTT

d_call: .
clone_size: .
j_call: TRBJ2-1
v_call: TRBV6-1
cdr3_aa: CASSTKHEQFF
cdr3_nt: TGTGCCAGCAGTACCAAGCATGAGCAGTTCTTC

d_call: TRBD1
clone_size: few
j_call: TRBJ1-5
v_call: TRBV12-5
cdr3_aa: CASGHGQGALQPQHF
cdr3_nt: TGTGCTAGTGGTCACGGACAGGGGGCGCTTCAGCCCCAGCATTTT

d_call: TRBD1
clone_size: many
j_call: TRBJ1-5
v_call: TRBV30
cdr3_aa: CAWSLGQGKPQHF
cdr3_nt: TGTGCCTGGAGCCTTGGACAGGGAAAGCCCCAGCATTTT

d_call: .
clone_size: many
j_call: TRBJ1-6
v_call: TRBV27
cdr3_aa: CASSPRDPGTNSPLHF
cdr3_nt: TGTGCCAGCAGTCCCAGAGACCCGGGGACTAATTCACCCCTCCACTTT

d_call: .
clone_size: many
j_call: TRBJ2-7
v_call: TRBV9
cdr3_aa: CASSVGKLPYEQYF
cdr3_nt: TGTGCCAGCAGCGTAGGAAAGCTCCCCTACGAGCAGTACTTC

d_call: .
clone_size: many
j_call: TRBJ1-1
v_call: TRBV12-3/TRBV12-4
cdr3_aa: CASSLAGSRTEAFF
cdr3_nt: TGTGCCAGCAGTTTAGCAGGGAGTCGGACTGAAGCTTTCTTT

d_call: .
clone_size: .
j_call: TRBJ2-3
v_call: TRBV18
cdr3_aa: CASSLTGTKSTDTQYF
cdr3_nt: TGTGCCAGCTCACTCACCGGGACAAAGAGCACAGATACGCAGTATTTT

d_call: .
clone_size: many
j_call: TRBJ1-1
v_call: TRBV11-2
cdr3_aa: CASNLGGPEAEAFF
cdr3_nt: TGTGCCAGCAACCTCGGGGGGCCGGAGGCTGAAGCTTTCTTT

d_call: TRBD1
clone_size: many
j_call: TRBJ2-7
v_call: TRBV20-1
cdr3_aa: CSARDRDRGGYEQYF
cdr3_nt: TGCAGTGCTAGAGATAGGGACAGGGGAGGGTACGAGCAGTACTTC

d_call: .
clone_size: few
j_call: TRBJ2-3
v_call: TRBV6-1
cdr3_aa: CASRKGRSTDTQYF
cdr3_nt: TGTGCCAGCCGGAAAGGGCGTAGCACAGATACGCAGTATTTT

d_call: .
clone_size: many
j_call: TRBJ2-2
v_call: TRBV27
cdr3_aa: CASRPPGPGELFF
cdr3_nt: TGTGCCAGCAGACCCCCAGGGCCCGGGGAGCTGTTTTTT

d_call: TRBD1
clone_size: many
j_call: TRBJ1-1
v_call: TRBV20-1
cdr3_aa: CSAQGQANTEAFF
cdr3_nt: TGCAGTGCCCAGGGACAGGCGAACACTGAAGCTTTCTTT

d_call: TRBD2
clone_size: many
j_call: TRBJ2-5
v_call: TRBV5-1
cdr3_aa: CASSLWTSGPQETQYF
cdr3_nt: TGCGCCAGCAGCTTATGGACTAGCGGCCCACAAGAGACCCAGTACTTC

d_call: .
clone_size: many
j_call: TRBJ2-6
v_call: TRBV24-1
cdr3_aa: CATSDFGTDVLTF
cdr3_nt: TGTGCCACCAGTGATTTCGGCACCGACGTCCTGACTTTC

d_call: .
clone_size: many
j_call: TRBJ2-4
v_call: TRBV5-1
cdr3_aa: CASSLGGTKNIQYF
cdr3_nt: TGCGCCAGCAGCTTGGGGGGGACCAAAAACATTCAGTACTTC

d_call: TRBD1
clone_size: many
j_call: TRBJ1-2
v_call: TRBV20-1
cdr3_aa: CSATTGTGVGYTF
cdr3_nt: TGCAGTGCTACTACCGGGACAGGGGTTGGCTACACCTTC

d_call: .
clone_size: many
j_call: TRBJ2-5
v_call: TRBV19
cdr3_aa: CASSPGQLAGGRRETQYF
cdr3_nt: TGTGCCAGTAGCCCGGGACAGCTGGCGGGAGGACGCCGGGAGACCCAGTACTTC

d_call: .
clone_size: .
j_call: TRBJ2-7
v_call: TRBV20-1
cdr3_aa: CSASAGRHYEQYF
cdr3_nt: TGCAGTGCTAGTGCGGGACGGCACTACGAGCAGTACTTC

d_call: .
clone_size: many
j_call: TRBJ1-5
v_call: TRBV11-2
cdr3_aa: CASSLEGARGGNQPQHF
cdr3_nt: TGTGCCAGCAGCTTAGAAGGCGCCAGGGGTGGCAATCAGCCCCAGCATTTT

d_call: .
clone_size: many
j_call: TRBJ2-7
v_call: TRBV3-1
cdr3_aa: CASSLRSYYEQYF
cdr3_nt: TGTGCCAGCAGCCTTAGGTCGTACTACGAGCAGTACTTC

d_call: .
clone_size: .
j_call: TRBJ2-7
v_call: TRBV27
cdr3_aa: CASRPGQQERYEQCF
cdr3_nt: TGTGCCAGCAGACCGGGCCAACAGGAAAGATACGAGCAGTGCTTC

d_call: .
clone_size: many
j_call: TRBJ2-7
v_call: TRBV6-2/TRBV6-3
cdr3_aa: CASGKTSRTGSSVYEQYF
cdr3_nt: TGTGCCAGCGGCAAAACGTCACGTACAGGTTCATCTGTCTACGAGCAGTACTTC